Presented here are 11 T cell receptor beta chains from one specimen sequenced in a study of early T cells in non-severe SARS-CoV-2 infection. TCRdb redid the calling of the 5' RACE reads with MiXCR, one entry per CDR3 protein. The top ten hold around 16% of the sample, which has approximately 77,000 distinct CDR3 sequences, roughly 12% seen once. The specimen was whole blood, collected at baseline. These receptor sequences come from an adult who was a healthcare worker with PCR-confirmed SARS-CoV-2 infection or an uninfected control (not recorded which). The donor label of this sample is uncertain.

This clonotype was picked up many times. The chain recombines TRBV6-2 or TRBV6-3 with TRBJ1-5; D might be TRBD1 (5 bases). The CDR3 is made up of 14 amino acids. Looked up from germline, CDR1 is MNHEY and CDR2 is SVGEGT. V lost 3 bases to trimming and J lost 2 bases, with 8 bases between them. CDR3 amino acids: CASSYGGGNQPQHF. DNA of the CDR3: TGTGCCAGCAGTTATGGAGGGGGCAATCAGCCCCAGCATTTT.

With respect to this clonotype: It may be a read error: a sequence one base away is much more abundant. CDR3 nucleotides: TGTGCCAGCAGCGCAGGGGATGGGAAAAAACTGTTTTTT. The encoded protein is CASSAGDGKKLFF. This chain uses TRBV2 with TRBJ1-4, with D possibly TRBD1 on 6 matching bases. The CDR3 loop spans 13 amino acids. The ends were cut back, 6 bases at V and 9 bases at J, with 14 bases in the middle. CDR1 and CDR2 (germline): SNHLY, FYNNEI. The variable domain in full, with the rest retrieved from reference TRBV2 and TRBJ1-4, is EPEVTQTPSHQVTQMGQEVILRCVPISNHLYFYWYRQILGQKVEFLVSFYNNEISEKSEIFDDQFSVERPDGSNFTLKIRSTKLEDSAMYFCASSAGDGKKLFFGSGTQLSVL.

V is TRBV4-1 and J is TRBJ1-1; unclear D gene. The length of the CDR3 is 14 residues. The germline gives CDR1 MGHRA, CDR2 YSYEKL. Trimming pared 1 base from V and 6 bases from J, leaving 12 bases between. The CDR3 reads CASSQAADLAEAFF. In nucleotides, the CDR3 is TGCGCCAGCAGCCAAGCGGCTGATCTAGCTGAAGCTTTCTTT.

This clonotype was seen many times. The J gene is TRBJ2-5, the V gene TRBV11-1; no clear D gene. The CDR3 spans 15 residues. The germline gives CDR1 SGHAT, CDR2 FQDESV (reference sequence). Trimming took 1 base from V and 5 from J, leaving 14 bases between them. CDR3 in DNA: TGTGCCAGCAGCTTAGGGGCTGCTCAAGGGGAGACCCAGTACTTC. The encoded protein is CASSLGAAQGETQYF.

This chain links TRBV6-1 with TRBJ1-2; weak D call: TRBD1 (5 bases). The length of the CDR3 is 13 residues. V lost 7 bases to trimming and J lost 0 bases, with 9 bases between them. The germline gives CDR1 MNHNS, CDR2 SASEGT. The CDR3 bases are TGTGCCAGCAAGGAGACAGCTAACTATGGCTACACCTTC. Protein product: CASKETANYGYTF.

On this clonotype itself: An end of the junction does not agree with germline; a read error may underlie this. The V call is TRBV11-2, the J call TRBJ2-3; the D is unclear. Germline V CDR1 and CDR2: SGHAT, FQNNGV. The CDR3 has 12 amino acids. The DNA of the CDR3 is TGTGCCCGCAGCTTAGTAGGGGATACGCAGTATTTT. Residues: CARSLVGDTQYF.

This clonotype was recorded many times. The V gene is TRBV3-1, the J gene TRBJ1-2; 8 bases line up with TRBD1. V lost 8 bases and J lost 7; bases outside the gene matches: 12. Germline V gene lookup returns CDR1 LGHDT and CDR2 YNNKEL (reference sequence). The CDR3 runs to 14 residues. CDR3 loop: CASASGGVYSGYTF. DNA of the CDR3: TGTGCCAGCGCTTCAGGGGGCGTCTACTCTGGCTACACCTTC. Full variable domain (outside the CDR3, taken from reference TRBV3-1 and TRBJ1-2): DTAVSQTPKYLVTQMGNDKSIKCEQNLGHDTMYWYKQDSKKFLKIMFSYNNKELIINETVPNRFSPKSPDKAHLNLHINSLELGDSAVYFCASASGGVYSGYTFGSGTRLTVV.

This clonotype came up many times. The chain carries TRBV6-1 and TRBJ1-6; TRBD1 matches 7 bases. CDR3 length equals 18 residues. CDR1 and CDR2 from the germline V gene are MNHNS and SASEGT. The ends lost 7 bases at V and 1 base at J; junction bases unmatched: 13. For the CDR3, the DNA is TGTGCCAGCAAAACCAGGGGGTACTTAGAGTCCTATAATTCACCCCTCCACTTT. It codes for CASKTRGYLESYNSPLHF.

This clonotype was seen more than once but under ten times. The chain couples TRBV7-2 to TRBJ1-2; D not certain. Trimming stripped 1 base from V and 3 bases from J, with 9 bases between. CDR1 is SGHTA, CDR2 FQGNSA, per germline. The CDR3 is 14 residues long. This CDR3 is CASSLDGQDYGYTF. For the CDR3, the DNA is TGTGCCAGCAGCTTAGACGGGCAGGACTATGGCTACACCTTC.

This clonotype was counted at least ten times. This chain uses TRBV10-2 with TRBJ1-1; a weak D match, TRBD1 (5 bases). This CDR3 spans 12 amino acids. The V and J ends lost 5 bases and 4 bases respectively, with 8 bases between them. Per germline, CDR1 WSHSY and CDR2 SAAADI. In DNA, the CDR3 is TGCGCCAGCAGTCGGGGGAGCACTGAAGCTTTCTTT. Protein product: CASSRGSTEAFF.

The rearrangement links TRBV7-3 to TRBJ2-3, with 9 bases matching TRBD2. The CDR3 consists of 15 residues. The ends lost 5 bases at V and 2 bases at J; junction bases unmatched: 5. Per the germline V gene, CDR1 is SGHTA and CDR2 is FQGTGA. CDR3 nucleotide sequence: TGTGCCAGCAGCCCCGGGACTAGCACCACAGATACGCAGTATTTT. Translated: CASSPGTSTTDTQYF.